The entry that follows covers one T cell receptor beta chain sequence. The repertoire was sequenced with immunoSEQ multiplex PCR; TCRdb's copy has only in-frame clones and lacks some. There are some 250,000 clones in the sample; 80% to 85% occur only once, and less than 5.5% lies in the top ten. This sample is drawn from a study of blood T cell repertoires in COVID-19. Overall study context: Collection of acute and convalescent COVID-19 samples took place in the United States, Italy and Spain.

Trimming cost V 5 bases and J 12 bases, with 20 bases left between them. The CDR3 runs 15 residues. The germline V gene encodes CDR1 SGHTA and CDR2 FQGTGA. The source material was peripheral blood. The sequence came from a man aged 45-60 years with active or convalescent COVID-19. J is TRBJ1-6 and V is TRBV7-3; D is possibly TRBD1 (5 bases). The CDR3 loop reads CASSPGGVGGGPLHF. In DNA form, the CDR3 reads TGTGCCAGCAGCCCGGGCGGCGTGGGGGGTGGACCCCTCCACTTT.